This T cell receptor beta chain was identified in a study of T cells expressing NK-cell markers. Study background: Among eight sequenced donors, seven carried HCMV seropositivity while one was seronegative.

Germline assignment: CDR1 SGHVS and CDR2 FQNEAQ. The CDR3 covers 14 residues. 5'RACE template switching built TCR beta cDNA with unique molecular identifiers. TCRdb reprocessed the 5' RACE reads and reports one entry per CDR3 protein, with no DNA. This listing includes 300,000 to 450,000 distinct CDR3 sequences. The sequencing sample was made of blood T cells: a sorted CD56 or NKG2C T cell subset, CD4+ or CD8+ T cells, or bulk PBMC T cells (not recorded which). The chain has TRBV7-8 and TRBJ2-3; TCRdb's D call, TRBD1, is unchecked because there is no DNA. The receptor comes from a man aged 18 to 69 in good health. The CDR3 spells CASSYPGWEDTQYF.